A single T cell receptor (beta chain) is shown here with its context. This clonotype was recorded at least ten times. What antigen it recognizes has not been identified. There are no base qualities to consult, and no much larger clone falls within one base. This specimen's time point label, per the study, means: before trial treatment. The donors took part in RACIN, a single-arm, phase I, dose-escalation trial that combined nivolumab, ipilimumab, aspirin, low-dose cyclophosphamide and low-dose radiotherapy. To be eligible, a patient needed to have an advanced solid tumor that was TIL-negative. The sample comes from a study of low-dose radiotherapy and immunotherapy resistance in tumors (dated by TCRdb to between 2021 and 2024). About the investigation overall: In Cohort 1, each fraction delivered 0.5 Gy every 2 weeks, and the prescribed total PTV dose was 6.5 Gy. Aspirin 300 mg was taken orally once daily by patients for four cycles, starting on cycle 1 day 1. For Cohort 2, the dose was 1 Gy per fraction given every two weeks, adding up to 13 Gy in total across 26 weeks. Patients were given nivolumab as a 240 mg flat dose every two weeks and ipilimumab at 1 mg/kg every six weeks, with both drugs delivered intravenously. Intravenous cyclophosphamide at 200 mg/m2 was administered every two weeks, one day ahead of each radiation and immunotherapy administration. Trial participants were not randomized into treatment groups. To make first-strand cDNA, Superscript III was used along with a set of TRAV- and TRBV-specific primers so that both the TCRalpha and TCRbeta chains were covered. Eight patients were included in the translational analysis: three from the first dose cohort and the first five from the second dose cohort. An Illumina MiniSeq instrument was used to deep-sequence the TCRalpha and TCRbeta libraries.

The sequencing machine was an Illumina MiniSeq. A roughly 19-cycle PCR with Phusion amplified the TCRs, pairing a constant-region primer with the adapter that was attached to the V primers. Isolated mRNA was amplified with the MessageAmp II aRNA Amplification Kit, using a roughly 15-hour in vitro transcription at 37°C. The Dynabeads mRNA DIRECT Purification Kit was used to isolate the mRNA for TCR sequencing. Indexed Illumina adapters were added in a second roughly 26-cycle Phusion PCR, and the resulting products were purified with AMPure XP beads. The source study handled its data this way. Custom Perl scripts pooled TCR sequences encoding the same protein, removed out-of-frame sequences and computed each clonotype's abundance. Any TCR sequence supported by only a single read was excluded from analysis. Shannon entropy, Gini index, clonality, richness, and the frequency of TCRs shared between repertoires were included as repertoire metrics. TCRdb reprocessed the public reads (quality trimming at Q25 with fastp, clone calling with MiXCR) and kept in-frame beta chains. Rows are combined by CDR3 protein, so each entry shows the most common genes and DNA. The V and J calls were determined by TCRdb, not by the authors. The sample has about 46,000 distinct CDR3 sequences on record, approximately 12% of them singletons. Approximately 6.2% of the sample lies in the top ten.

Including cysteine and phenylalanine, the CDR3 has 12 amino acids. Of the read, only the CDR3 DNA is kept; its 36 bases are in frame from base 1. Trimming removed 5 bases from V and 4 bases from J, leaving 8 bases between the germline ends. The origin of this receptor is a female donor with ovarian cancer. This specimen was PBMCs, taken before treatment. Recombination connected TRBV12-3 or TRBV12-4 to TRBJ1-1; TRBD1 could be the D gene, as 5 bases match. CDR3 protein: CASSPGTTEAFF. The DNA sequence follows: TGTGCCAGCAGTCCCGGGACCACTGAAGCTTTCTTT.